The T cell receptor beta chain described here comes from a study of OX40 agonist ivuxolimab in advanced cancers. Only one count was recorded for this clone. Compared with germline, one end of the junction differs, possibly owing to a read error. Germline values: CDR1 GTSNPN, CDR2 SVGIG (reference sequence). This CDR3 is 15 amino acids long. Sequencing used immunoSEQ multiplex PCR; TCRdb keeps in-frame clones, though not all of them. The table has tens of thousands of clones, 85% seen once. The TCR originated in an adult with an advanced solid tumor such as melanoma, head and neck, liver or kidney cancer. The chain links TRBV30 to TRBJ2-7, with 8 bases lining up with TRBD1. Sequenced material: CD4+ or CD8+ T cells sorted from blood, taken in a trial of the OX40 agonist ivuxolimab. The CDR3 DNA reads TGTGCCTGGGCCCCGCGGGACAGGACCTCCTCCGAGCAGTACTTC. Its protein product is CAWAPRDRTSSEQYF.